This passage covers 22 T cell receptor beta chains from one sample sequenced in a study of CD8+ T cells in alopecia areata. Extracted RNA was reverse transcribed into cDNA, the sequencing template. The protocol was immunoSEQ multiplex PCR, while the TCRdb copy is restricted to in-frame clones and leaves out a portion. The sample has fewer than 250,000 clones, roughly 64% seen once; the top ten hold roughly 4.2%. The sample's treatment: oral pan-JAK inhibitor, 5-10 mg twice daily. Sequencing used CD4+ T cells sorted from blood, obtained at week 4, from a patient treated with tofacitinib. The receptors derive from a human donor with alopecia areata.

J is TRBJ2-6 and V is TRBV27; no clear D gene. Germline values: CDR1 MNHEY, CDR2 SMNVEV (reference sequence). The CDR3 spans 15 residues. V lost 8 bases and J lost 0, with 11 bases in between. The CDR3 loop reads CASRIVSSGANVLTF. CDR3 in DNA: TGTGCCAGCCGTATTGTCAGCTCTGGGGCCAACGTCCTGACTTTC.

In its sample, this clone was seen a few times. CDR3 DNA sequence: TGTGCCTGGAGCGTCTGGACTAGCGGGGCCTCTCAAGAGACCCAGTACTTC. Amino acids: CAWSVWTSGASQETQYF. The chain recombines TRBV30 with TRBJ2-5, with 12 positions matching TRBD2. Germline loops: CDR1 GTSNPN, CDR2 SVGIG (reference sequence). Trimming at V came to 3 bases and at J to 2 bases, leaving 10 bases not matched to a gene. The CDR3 runs to 17 residues.

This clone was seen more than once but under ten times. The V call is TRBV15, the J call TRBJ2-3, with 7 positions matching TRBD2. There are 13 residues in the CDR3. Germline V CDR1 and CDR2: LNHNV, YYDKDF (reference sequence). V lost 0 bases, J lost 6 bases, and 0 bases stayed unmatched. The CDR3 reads CATSREGGDTQYF. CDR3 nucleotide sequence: TGTGCCACCAGCAGAGAGGGGGGGGATACGCAGTATTTT. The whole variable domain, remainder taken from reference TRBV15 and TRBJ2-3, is DAMVIQNPRYQVTQFGKPVTLSCSQTLNHNVMYWYQQKSSQAPKLLFHYYDKDFNNEADTPDNFQSRRPNTSFCFLDIRSPGLGDTAMYLCATSREGGDTQYFGPGTRLTVL.

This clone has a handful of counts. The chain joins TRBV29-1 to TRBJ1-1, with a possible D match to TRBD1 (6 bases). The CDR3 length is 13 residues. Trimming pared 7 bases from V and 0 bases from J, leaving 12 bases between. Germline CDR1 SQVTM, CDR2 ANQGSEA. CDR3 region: CSASQGLNTEAFF. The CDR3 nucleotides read TGCAGCGCCTCACAGGGATTGAACACTGAAGCTTTCTTT.

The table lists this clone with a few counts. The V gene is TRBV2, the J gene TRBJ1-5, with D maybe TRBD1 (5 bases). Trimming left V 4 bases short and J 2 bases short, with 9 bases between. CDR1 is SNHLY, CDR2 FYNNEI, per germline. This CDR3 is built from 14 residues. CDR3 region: CASSGGLGNQPQHF. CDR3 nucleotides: TGTGCCAGCAGTGGGGGGTTGGGCAATCAGCCCCAGCATTTT.

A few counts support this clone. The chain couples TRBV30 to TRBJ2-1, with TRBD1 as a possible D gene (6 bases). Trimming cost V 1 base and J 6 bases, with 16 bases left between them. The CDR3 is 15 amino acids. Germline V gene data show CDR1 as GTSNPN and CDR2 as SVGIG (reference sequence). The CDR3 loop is CAWSEGPGAFNEQFF. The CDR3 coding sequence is TGTGCCTGGAGTGAGGGGCCAGGGGCGTTCAATGAGCAGTTCTTC.

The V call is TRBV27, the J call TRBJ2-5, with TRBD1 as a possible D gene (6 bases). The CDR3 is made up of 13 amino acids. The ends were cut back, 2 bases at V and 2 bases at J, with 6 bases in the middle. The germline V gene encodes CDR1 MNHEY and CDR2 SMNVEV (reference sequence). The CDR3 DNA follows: TGTGCCAGCAGTTTAAGGGGGCAAGAGACCCAGTACTTC. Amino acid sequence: CASSLRGQETQYF.

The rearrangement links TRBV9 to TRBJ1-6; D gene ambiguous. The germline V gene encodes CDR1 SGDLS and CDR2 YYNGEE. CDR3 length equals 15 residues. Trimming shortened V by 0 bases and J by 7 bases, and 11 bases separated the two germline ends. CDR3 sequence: CASSVAAGENSPLHF. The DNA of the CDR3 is TGTGCCAGCAGCGTAGCTGCAGGAGAGAATTCACCCCTCCACTTT. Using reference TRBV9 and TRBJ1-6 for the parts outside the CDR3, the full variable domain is DSGVTQTPKHLITATGQRVTLRCSPRSGDLSVYWYQQSLDQGLQFLIQYYNGEERAKGNILERFSAQQFPDLHSELNLSSLELGDSALYFCASSVAAGENSPLHFGNGTRLTVT.

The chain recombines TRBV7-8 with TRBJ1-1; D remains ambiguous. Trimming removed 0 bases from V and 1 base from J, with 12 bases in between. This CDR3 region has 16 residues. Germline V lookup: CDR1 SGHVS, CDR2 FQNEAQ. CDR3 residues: CASSLAGWGENTEAFF. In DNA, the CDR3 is TGTGCCAGCAGCTTAGCGGGGTGGGGAGAGAACACTGAAGCTTTCTTT.

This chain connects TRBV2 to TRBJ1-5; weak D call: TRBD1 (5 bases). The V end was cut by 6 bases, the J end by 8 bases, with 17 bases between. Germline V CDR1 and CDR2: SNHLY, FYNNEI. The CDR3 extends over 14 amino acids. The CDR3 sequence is CASSGGWAWEPQHF. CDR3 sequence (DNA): TGTGCCAGCAGCGGGGGGTGGGCCTGGGAGCCCCAGCATTTT.

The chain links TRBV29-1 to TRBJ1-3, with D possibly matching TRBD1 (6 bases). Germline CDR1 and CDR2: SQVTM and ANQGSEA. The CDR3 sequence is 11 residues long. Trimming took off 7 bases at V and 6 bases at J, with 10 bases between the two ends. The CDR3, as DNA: TGCAGCGCCGGGGGGGCAAACACCATATATTTT. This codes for CSAGGANTIYF.

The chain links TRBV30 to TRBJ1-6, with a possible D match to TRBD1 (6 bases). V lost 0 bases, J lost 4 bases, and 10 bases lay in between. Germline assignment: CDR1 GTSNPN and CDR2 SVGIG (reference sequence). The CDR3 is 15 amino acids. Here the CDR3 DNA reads TGTGCCTGGAGTGTAAAGACAGGTTATAATTCACCCCTCCACTTT. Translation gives CAWSVKTGYNSPLHF.

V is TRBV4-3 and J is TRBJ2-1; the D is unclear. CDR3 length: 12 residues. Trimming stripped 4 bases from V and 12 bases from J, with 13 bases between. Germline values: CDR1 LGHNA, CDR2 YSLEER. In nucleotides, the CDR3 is TGCGCCAGCAGCCGCCTTTCGGGTGGGCAGTTCTTC. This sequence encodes CASSRLSGGQFF.

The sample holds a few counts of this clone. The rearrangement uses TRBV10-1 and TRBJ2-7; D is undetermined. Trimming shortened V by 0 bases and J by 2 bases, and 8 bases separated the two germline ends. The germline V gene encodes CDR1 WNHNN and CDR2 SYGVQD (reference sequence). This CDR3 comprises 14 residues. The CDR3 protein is CASSESFGPYEQYF. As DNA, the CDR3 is TGCGCCAGCAGTGAGTCGTTCGGCCCCTACGAGCAGTACTTC.

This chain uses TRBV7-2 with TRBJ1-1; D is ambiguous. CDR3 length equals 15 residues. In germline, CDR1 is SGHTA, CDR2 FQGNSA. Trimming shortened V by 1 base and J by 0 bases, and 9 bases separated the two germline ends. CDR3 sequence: CASSLGTLLNTEAFF. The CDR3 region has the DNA TGTGCCAGCAGCTTAGGGACCCTACTGAACACTGAAGCTTTCTTT. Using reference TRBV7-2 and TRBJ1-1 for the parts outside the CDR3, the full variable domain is GAGVSQSPSNKVTEKGKDVELRCDPISGHTALYWYRQSLGQGLEFLIYFQGNSAPDKSGLPSDRFSAERTGGSVSTLTIQRTQQEDSAVYLCASSLGTLLNTEAFFGQGTRLTVV.

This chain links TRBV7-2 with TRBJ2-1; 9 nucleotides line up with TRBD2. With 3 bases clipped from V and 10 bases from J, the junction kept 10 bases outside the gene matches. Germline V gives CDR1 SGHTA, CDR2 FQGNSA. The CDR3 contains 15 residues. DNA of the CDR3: TGTGCCAGCAGCTTCTTCGGCGGGGGGGCGGGAGAGCAGTTCTTC. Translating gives CASSFFGGGAGEQFF.

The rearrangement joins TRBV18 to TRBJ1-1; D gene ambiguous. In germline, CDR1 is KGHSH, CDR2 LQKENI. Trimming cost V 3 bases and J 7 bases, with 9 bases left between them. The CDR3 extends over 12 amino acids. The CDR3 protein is CASSPRDYEAFF. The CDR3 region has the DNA TGTGCCAGCTCACCCCGGGATTATGAAGCTTTCTTT.

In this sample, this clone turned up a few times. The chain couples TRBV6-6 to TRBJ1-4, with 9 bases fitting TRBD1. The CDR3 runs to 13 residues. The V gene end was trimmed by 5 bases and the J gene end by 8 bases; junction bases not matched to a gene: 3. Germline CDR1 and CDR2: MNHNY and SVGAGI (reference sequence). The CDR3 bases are TGTGCCAGCAGTCGCGGGACAGGGGAAAAACTGTTTTTT. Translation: CASSRGTGEKLFF.

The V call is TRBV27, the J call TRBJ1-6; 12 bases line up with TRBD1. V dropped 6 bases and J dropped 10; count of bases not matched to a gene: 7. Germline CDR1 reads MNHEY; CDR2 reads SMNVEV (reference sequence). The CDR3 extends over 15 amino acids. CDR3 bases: TGTGCCAGCAGCCGGGACAGGGGGCGCAGGTCACCCCTCCACTTT. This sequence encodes CASSRDRGRRSPLHF.

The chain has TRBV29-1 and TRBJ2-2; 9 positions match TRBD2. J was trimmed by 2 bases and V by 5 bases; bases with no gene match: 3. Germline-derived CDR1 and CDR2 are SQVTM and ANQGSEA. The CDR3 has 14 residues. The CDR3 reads CSVRGTSNTGELFF. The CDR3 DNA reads TGCAGCGTTCGTGGGACTAGCAACACCGGGGAGCTGTTTTTT.

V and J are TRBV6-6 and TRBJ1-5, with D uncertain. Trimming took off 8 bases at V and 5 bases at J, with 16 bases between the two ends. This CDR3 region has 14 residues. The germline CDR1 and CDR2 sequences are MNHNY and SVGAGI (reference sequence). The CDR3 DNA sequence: TGTGCCAGCTGGGTCGATGGAGGATATCAGCCCCAGCATTTT. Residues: CASWVDGGYQPQHF.

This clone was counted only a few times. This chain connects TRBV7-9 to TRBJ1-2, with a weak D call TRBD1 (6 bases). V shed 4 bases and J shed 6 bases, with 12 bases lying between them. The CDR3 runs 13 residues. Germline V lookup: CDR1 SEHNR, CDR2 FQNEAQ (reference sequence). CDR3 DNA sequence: TGTGCCAGCAGCTCGGACAGACGGGATGGCTACACCTTC. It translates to CASSSDRRDGYTF.